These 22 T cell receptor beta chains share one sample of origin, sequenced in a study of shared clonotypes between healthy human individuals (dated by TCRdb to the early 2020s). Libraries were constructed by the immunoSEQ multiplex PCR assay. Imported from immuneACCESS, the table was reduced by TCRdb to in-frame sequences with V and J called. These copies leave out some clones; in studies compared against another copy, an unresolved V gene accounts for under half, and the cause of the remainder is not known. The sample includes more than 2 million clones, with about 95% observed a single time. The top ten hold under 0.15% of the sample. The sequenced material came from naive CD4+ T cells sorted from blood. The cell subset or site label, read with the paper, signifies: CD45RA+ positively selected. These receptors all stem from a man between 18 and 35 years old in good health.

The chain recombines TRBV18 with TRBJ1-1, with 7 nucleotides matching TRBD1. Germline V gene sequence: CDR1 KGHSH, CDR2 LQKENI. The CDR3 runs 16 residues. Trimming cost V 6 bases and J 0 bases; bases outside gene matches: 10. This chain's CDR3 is CASSLTGVGVNTEAFF. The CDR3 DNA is TGTGCCAGCTCGTTAACAGGGGTTGGGGTGAACACTGAAGCTTTCTTT.

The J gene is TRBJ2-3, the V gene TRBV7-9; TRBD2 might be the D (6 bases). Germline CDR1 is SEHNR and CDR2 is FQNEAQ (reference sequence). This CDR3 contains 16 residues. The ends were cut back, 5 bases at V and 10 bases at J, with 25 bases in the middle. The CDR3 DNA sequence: TGTGCCAGCAGCGGCCGGCCGGGGGTATCACCTGGGGCGCAGTATTTT. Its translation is CASSGRPGVSPGAQYF.

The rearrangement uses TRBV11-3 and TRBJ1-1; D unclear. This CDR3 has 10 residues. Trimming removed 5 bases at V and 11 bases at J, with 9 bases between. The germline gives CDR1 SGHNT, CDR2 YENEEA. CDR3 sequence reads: CASSPKRAFF. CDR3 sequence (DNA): TGTGCCAGCAGCCCAAAAAGGGCTTTCTTT.

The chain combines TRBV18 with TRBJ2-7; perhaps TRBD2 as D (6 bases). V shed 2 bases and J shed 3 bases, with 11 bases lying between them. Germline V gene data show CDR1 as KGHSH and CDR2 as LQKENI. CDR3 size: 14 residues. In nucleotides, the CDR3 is TGTGCCAGCTCACCAATGGCGGGACGCTACGAGCAGTACTTC. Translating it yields CASSPMAGRYEQYF.

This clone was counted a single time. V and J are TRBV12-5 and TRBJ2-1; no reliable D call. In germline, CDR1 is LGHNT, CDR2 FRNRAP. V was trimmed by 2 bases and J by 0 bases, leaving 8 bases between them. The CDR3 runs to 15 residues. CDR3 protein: CASGLRDSSYNEQFF. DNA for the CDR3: TGTGCTAGTGGTTTGCGCGATAGCTCCTACAATGAGCAGTTCTTC.

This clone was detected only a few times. Here the CDR3 reads CASSEYPDRAYGYTF. Written as DNA, the CDR3 is TGTGCCAGCAGTGAATACCCGGATAGGGCCTATGGCTACACCTTC. This chain links TRBV6-1 with TRBJ1-2; D not certain. The germline V gene encodes CDR1 MNHNS and CDR2 SASEGT. The V gene lost 2 bases and the J gene lost 4 bases, with 14 bases spanning the gap. There are 15 residues in the CDR3.

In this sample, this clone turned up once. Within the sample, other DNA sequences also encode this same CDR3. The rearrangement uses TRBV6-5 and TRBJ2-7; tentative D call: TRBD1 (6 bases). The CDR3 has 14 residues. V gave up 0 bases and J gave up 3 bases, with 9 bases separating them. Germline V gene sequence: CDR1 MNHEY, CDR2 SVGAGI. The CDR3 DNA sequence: TGTGCCAGCAGTTACTCTGACAGGAGCTACGAGCAGTACTTC. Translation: CASSYSDRSYEQYF.

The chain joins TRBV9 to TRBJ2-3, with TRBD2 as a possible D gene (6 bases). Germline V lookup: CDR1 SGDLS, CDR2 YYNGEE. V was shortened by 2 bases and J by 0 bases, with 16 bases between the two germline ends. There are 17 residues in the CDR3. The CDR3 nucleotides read TGTGCCAGCAGCGTTAGCGGCGGCAGCCTTAGCACAGATACGCAGTATTTT. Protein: CASSVSGGSLSTDTQYF.

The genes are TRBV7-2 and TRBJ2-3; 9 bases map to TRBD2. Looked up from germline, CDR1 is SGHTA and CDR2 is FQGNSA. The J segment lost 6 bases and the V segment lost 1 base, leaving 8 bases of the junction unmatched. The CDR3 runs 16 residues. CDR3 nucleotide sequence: TGTGCCAGCAGCTTAGTCCTTAGCGGGGGAGAGGATACGCAGTATTTT. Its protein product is CASSLVLSGGEDTQYF. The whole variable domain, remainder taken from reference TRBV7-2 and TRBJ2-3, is GAGVSQSPSNKVTEKGKDVELRCDPISGHTALYWYRQSLGQGLEFLIYFQGNSAPDKSGLPSDRFSAERTGGSVSTLTIQRTQQEDSAVYLCASSLVLSGGEDTQYFGPGTRLTVL.

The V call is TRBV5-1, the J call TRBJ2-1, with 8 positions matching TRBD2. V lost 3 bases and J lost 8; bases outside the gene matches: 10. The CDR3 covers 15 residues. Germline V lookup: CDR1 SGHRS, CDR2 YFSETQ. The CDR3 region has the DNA TGCGCCAGCAGCTCCCCCGGGACTAGTATCTATGAGCAGTTCTTC. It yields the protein CASSSPGTSIYEQFF.

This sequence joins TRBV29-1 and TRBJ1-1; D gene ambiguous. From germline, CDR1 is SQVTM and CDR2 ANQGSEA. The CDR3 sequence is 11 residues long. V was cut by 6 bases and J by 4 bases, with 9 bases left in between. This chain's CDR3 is CSVQSGTEAFF. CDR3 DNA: TGCAGCGTGCAAAGTGGCACTGAAGCTTTCTTT.

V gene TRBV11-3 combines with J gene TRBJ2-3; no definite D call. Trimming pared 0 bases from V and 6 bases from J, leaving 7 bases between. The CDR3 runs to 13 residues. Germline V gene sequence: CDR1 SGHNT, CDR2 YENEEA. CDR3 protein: CASSLDRSDTQYF. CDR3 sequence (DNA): TGTGCCAGCAGCTTAGACAGGAGCGATACGCAGTATTTT.

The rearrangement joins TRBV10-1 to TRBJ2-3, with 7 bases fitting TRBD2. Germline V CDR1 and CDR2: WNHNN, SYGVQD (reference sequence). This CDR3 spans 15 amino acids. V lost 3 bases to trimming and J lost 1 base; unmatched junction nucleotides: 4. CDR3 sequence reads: CASSDWTSGTDTQYF. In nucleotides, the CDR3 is TGCGCCAGCAGTGACTGGACTAGTGGCACAGATACGCAGTATTTT.

The CDR3 loop is CAAQDREYETQYF. The CDR3 nucleotides read TGTGCCGCCCAGGACAGGGAGTACGAGACCCAGTACTTC. The rearrangement uses TRBV6-1 and TRBJ2-5; 8 bases agree with TRBD1. The junction had 10 bases not matched to a gene; V was cut back by 11 bases and J by 5 bases. The CDR3 spans 13 residues. CDR1 is MNHNS and CDR2 is SASEGT in the germline V gene.

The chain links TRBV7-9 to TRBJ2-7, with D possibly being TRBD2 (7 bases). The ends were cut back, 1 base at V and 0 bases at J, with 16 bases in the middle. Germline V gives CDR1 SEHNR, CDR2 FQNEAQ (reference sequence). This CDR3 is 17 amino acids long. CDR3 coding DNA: TGTGCCAGCAGCTTAGAAGCCGGGCGGGGGCCCTCCTACGAGCAGTACTTC. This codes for CASSLEAGRGPSYEQYF.

The CDR3 nucleotides are TGTGCCAGCAGCTCCCTGGTGGGGGGGACAGTGGCCCTTAATTCACCCCTCCACTTT. Its protein product is CASSSLVGGTVALNSPLHF. This chain uses TRBV7-2 with TRBJ1-6; 7 nucleotides agree with TRBD1. The V segment lost 4 bases and the J segment 6 bases; nucleotides outside the gene matches: 18. Germline V lookup: CDR1 SGHTA, CDR2 FQGNSA. CDR3 length: 19 amino acids.

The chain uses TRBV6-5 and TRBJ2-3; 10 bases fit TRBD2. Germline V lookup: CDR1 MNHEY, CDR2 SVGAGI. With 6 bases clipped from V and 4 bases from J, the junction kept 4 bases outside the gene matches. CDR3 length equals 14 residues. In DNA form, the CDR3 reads TGTGCCAGCAGCCAACTAGCGGGACCAGATACGCAGTATTTT. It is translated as CASSQLAGPDTQYF.

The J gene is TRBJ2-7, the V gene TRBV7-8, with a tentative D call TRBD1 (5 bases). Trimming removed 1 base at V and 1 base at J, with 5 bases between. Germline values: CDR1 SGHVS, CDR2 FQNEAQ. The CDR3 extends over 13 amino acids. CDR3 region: CASSLDRSYEQYF. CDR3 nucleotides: TGTGCCAGCAGCTTAGACAGGTCCTACGAGCAGTACTTC. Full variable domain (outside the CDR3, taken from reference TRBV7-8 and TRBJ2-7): GAGVSQSPRYKVAKRGQDVALRCDPISGHVSLFWYQQALGQGPEFLTYFQNEAQLDKSGLPSDRFFAERPEGSVSTLKIQRTQQEDSAVYLCASSLDRSYEQYFGPGTRLTVT.

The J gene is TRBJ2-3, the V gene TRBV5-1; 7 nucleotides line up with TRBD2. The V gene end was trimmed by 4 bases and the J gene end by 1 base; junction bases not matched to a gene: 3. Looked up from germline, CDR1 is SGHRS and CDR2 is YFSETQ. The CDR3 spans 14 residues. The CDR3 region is CASSPAGGTDTQYF. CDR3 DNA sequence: TGCGCCAGCAGCCCGGCGGGGGGCACAGATACGCAGTATTTT.

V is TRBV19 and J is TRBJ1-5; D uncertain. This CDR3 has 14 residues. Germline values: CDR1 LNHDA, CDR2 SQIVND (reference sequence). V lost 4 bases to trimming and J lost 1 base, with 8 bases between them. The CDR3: CASSNGVSNQPQHF. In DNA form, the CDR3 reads TGTGCCAGTAGTAACGGGGTGAGCAATCAGCCCCAGCATTTT.

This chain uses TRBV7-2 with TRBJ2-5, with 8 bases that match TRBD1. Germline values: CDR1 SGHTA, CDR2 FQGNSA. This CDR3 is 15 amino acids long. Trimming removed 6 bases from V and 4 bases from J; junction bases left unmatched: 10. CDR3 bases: TGTGCCAGCAGGTCCGGGACAGGTGGTCCAGAGACCCAGTACTTC. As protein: CASRSGTGGPETQYF.

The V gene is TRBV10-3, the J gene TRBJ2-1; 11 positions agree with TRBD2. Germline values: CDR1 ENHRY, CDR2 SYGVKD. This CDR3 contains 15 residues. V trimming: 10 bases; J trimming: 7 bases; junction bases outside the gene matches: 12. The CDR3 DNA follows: TGTGCCACCGCCCCAATAGCGGGGGGGAGTAATGAGCAGTTCTTC. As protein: CATAPIAGGSNEQFF.